The 6 T cell receptor beta chains reported below all come from one sample, sequenced in a study of T cell changes during pregnancy in multiple sclerosis. Sequencing used immunoSEQ multiplex PCR; TCRdb keeps in-frame clones, though not all of them. The repertoire consists of 65,000 to 85,000 clones, with roughly 88% occurring once and the leading ten covering 1.4%. The sequences come from peripheral blood, collected in the third trimester of pregnancy. These receptors originate from a female donor with multiple sclerosis, enrolled in a pregnancy study.

V usage is TRBV9 and J usage is TRBJ1-1; D possibly corresponds to TRBD1 (6 bases). Germline values: CDR1 SGDLS, CDR2 YYNGEE. CDR3 size: 13 residues. Trimming shortened V by 4 bases and J by 1 base, and 8 bases separated the two germline ends. The CDR3 reads CASSQQGNTEAFF. CDR3 bases: TGTGCCAGCAGCCAACAGGGGAACACTGAAGCTTTCTTT.

This clone has just a few counts. The genes are TRBV7-9 and TRBJ2-2; D remains ambiguous. Germline V gene data show CDR1 as SEHNR and CDR2 as FQNEAQ (reference sequence). Between the trimmed V and J ends, which lost 2 bases and 0 bases, there was a span of 16 bases. The CDR3 length is 18 residues. CDR3 loop: CASSLIVTWQANTGELFF. The CDR3 nucleotides are TGTGCCAGCAGCTTAATAGTGACGTGGCAGGCGAACACCGGGGAGCTGTTTTTT.

The CDR3 bases are TGTGCCAGCAGCTTAATTTCCGGGCAGCCCCAGCATTTT. Its protein is CASSLISGQPQHF. The chain combines TRBV7-2 with TRBJ1-5; D not certain. This CDR3 contains 13 residues. Germline V lookup: CDR1 SGHTA, CDR2 FQGNSA. The V gene lost 2 bases and the J gene lost 7 bases, with 9 bases spanning the gap.

The chain carries TRBV9 and TRBJ1-1; possibly TRBD1 for D (5 bases). V shed 2 bases and J shed 0 bases, with 11 bases lying between them. CDR3 size: 15 residues. Germline loops: CDR1 SGDLS, CDR2 YYNGEE. CDR3 in DNA: TGTGCCAGCAGCGTTGGAGGGGTTGTGAACACTGAAGCTTTCTTT. Translation: CASSVGGVVNTEAFF.

This rearrangement joins TRBV5-4 to TRBJ2-2, with 7 positions matching TRBD2. The CDR3 has 14 residues. Germline CDR1 and CDR2: SGHNT and YYREEE (reference sequence). V lost 5 bases to trimming and J lost 5 bases; unmatched junction nucleotides: 6. As DNA, the CDR3 is TGTGCCAGCAGTAGCGGGTTACTAACCGGGGAGCTGTTTTTT. Its protein is CASSSGLLTGELFF.

The gene calls are TRBV19 and TRBJ2-6, with 9 bases matching TRBD1. The CDR3 length is 21 residues. The germline V gene encodes CDR1 LNHDA and CDR2 SQIVND (reference sequence). V lost 3 bases and J lost 0; bases outside the gene matches: 15. The CDR3 DNA reads as TGTGCCAGTAGTATGGGAACTAAGGGACAGGGATTTTTCTCTGGGGCCAACGTCCTGACTTTC. This sequence encodes CASSMGTKGQGFFSGANVLTF.